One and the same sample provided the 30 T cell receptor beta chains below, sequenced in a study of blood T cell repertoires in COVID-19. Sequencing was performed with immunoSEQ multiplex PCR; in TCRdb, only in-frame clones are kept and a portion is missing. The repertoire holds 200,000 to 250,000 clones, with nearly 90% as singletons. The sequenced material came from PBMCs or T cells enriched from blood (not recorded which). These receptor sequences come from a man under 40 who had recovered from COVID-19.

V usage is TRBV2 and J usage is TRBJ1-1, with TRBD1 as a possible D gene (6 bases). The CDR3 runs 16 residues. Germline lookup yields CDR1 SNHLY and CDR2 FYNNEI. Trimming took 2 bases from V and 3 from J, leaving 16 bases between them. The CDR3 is CASSETGTPVYTEAFF. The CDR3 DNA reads TGTGCCAGCAGTGAAACAGGGACGCCAGTGTACACTGAAGCTTTCTTT.

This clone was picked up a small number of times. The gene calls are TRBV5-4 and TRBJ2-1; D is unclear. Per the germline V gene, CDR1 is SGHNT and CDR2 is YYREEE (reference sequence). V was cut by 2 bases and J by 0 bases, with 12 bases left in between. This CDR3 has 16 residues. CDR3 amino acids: CASSFMTLSSYNEQFF. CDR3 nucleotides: TGTGCCAGCAGCTTCATGACTCTGAGCTCCTACAATGAGCAGTTCTTC. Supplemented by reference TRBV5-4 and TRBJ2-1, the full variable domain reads ETGVTQSPTHLIKTRGQQVTLRCSSQSGHNTVSWYQQALGQGPQFIFQYYREEENGRGNFPPRFSGLQFPNYSSELNVNALELDDSALYLCASSFMTLSSYNEQFFGPGTRLTVL.

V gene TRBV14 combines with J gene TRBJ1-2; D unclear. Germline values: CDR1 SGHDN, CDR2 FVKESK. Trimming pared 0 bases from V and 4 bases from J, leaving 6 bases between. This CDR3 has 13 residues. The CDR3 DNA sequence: TGTGCCAGCAGCCAAGAATTCAGCTATGGCTACACCTTC. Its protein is CASSQEFSYGYTF.

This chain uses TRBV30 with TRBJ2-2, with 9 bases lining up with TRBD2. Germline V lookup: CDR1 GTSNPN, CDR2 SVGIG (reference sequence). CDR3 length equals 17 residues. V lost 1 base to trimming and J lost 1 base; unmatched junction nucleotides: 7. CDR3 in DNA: TGTGCCTGGAGTGCCGGTTCGCGGGGGGGGAACACCGGGGAGCTGTTTTTT. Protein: CAWSAGSRGGNTGELFF.

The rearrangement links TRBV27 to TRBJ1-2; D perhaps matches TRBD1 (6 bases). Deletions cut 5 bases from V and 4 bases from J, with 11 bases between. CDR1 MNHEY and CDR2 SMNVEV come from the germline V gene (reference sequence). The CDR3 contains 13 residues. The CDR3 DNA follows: TGTGCCAGCAGTCAAGACAGGCTCTATGGCTACACCTTC. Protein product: CASSQDRLYGYTF.

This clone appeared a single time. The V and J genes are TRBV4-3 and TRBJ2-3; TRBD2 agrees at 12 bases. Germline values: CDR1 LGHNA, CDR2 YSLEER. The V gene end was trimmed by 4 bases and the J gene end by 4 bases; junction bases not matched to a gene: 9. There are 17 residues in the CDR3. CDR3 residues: CASSRTPSGGGADTQYF. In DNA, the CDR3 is TGCGCCAGCAGCCGCACCCCTAGCGGGGGGGGAGCAGATACGCAGTATTTT.

The CDR3 region has the DNA TGTGCCAGCAGTCCGGTCGCAGGGGCGGGCTACACCTTC. Encoded protein: CASSPVAGAGYTF. This chain joins TRBV12-3 or TRBV12-4 and TRBJ1-2; possibly TRBD1 for D (6 bases). V lost 5 bases, J lost 8 bases, and 15 bases lay in between. The CDR3 is 13 amino acids.

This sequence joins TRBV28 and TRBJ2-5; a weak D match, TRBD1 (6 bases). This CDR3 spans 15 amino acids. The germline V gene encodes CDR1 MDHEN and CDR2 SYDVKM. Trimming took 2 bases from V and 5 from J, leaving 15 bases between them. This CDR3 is CASSLGPGQPETQYF. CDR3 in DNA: TGTGCCAGCAGTTTAGGCCCTGGACAGCCGGAGACCCAGTACTTC.

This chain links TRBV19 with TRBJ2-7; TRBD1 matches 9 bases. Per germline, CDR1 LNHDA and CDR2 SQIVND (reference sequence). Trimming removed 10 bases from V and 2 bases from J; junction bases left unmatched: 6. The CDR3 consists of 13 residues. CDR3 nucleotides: TGTGCCACTGTCGGACAGGGGACCTACGAGCAGTACTTC. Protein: CATVGQGTYEQYF.

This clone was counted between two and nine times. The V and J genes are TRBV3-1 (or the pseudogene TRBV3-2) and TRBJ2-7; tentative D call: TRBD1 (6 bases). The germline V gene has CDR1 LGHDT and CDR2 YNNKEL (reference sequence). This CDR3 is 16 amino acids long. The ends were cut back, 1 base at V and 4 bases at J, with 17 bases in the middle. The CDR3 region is CASSQVLRTETYEQYF. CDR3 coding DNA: TGTGCCAGCAGCCAAGTATTACGGACAGAGACGTACGAGCAGTACTTC.

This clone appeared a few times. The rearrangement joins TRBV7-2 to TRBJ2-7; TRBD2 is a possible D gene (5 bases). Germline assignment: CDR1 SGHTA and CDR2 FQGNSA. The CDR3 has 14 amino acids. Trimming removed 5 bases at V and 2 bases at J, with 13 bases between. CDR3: CASSTNYGAYEQYF. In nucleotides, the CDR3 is TGTGCCAGCAGCACCAACTACGGGGCCTACGAGCAGTACTTC. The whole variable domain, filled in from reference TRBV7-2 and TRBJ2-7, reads GAGVSQSPSNKVTEKGKDVELRCDPISGHTALYWYRQSLGQGLEFLIYFQGNSAPDKSGLPSDRFSAERTGGSVSTLTIQRTQQEDSAVYLCASSTNYGAYEQYFGPGTRLTVT.

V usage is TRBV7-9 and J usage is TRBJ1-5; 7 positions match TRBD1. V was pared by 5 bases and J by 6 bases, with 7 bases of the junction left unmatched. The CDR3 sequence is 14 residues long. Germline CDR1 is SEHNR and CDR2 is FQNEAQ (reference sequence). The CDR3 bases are TGTGCCAGCAGCCCGCCGGGGACAGTTCAGCCCCAGCATTTT. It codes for CASSPPGTVQPQHF.

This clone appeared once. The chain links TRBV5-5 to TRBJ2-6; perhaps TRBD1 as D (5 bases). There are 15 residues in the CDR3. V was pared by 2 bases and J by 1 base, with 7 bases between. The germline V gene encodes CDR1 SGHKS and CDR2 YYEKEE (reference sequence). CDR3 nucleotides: TGTGCCAGCAGCTTTTACAGGTCTGGGGCCAACGTCCTGACTTTC. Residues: CASSFYRSGANVLTF.

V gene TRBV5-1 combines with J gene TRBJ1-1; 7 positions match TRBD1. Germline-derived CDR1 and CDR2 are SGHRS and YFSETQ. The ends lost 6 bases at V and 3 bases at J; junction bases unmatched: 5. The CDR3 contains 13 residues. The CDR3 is CASTPTGDTEAFF. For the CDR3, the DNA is TGCGCCAGCACTCCTACAGGGGACACTGAAGCTTTCTTT.

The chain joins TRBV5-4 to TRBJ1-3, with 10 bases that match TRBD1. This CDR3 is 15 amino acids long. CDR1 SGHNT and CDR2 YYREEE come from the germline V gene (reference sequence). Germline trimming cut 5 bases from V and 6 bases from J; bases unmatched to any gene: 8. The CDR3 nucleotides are TGTGCCAGCAGAAGCCCGGGACAGGGGTTAAACACCATATATTTT. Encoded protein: CASRSPGQGLNTIYF.

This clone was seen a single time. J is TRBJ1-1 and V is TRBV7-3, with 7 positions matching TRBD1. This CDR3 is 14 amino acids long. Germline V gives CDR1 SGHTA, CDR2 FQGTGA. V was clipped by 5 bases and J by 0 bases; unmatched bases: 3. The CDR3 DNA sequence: TGTGCCAGCAGCCCAGGACAGGTGAACACTGAAGCTTTCTTT. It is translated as CASSPGQVNTEAFF.

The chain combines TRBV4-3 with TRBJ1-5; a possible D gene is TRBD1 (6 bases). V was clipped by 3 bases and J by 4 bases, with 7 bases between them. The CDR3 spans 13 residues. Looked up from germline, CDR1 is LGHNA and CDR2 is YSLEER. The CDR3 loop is CASSQGHNQPQHF. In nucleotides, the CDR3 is TGCGCCAGCAGCCAGGGACATAATCAGCCCCAGCATTTT.

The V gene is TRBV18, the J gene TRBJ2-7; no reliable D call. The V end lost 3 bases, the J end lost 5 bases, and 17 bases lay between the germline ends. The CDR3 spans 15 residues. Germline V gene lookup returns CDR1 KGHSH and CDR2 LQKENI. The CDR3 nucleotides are TGTGCCAGCTCACCCGGAGCTGTCGGTTTGGACGAGCAGTACTTC. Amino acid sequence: CASSPGAVGLDEQYF.

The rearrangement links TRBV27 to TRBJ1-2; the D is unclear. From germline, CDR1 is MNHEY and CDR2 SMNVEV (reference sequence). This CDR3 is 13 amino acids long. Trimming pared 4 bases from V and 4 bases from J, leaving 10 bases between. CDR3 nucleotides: TGTGCCAGCAGTTCCCCGGGATCCTATGGCTACACCTTC. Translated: CASSSPGSYGYTF.

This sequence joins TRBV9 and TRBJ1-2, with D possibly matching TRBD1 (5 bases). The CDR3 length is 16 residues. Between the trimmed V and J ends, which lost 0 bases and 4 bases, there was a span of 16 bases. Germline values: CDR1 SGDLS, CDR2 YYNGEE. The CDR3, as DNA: TGTGCCAGCAGCGTAGACGGTTTTGGGGGGAGCTATGGCTACACCTTC. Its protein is CASSVDGFGGSYGYTF.

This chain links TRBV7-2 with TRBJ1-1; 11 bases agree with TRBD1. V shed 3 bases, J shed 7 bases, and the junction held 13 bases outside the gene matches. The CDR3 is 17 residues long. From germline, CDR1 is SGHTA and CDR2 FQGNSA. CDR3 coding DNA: TGTGCCAGCAGCTTTCAACGTCCCGGGACAGGGGGAGGTGAAGCTTTCTTT. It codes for CASSFQRPGTGGGEAFF.

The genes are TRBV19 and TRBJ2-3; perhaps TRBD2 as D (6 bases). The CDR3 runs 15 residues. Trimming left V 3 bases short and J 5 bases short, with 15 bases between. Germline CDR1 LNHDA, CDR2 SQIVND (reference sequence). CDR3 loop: CASSIGSGRGDTQYF. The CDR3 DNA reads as TGTGCCAGTAGTATTGGGAGCGGGCGAGGAGATACGCAGTATTTT.

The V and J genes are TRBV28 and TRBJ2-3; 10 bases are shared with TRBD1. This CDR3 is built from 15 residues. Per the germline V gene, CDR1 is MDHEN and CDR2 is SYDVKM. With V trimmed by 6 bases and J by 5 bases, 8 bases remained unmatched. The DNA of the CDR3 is TGTGCCAGCAGACCACCGGGACAGGGGTTAGATACGCAGTATTTT. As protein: CASRPPGQGLDTQYF.

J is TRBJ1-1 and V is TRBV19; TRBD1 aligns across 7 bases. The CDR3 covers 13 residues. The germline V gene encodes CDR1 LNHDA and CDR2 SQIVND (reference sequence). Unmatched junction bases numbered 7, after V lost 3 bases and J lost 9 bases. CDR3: CASSINWDSKAFF. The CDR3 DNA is TGTGCCAGTAGTATTAATTGGGACAGTAAAGCTTTCTTT.

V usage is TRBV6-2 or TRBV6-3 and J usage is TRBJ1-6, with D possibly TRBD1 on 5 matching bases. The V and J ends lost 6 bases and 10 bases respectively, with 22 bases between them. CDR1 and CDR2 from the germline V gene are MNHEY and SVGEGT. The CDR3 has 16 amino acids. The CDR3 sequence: CASSPLEGRRGSPLHF. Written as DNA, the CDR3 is TGTGCCAGCAGCCCTCTTGAGGGACGGAGGGGATCACCCCTCCACTTT.

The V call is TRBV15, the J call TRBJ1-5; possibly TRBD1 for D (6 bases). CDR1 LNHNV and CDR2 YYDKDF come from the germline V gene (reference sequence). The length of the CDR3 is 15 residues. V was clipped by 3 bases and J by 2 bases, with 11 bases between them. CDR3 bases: TGTGCCACCAGCAGCAGGGGAAGAGGCAATCAGCCCCAGCATTTT. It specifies CATSSRGRGNQPQHF.

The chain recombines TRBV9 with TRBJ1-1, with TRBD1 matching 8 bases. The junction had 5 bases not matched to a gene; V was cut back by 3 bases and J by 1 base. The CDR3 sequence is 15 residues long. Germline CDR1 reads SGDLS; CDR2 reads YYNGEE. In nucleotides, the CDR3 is TGTGCCAGCAGCGCCCGACAGGGGCCGAACACTGAAGCTTTCTTT. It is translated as CASSARQGPNTEAFF.

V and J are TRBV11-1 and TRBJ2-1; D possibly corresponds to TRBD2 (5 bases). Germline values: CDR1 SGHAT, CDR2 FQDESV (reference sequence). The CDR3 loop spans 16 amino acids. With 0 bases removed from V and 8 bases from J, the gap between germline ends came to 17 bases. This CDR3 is CASSLAGPGTVYEQFF. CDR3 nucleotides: TGTGCCAGCAGCTTAGCGGGTCCGGGAACGGTCTATGAGCAGTTCTTC.

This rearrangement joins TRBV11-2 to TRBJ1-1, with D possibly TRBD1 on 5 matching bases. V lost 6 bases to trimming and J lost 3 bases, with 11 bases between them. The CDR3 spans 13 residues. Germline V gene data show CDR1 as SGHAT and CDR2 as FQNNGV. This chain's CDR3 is CASSLDSYTEAFF. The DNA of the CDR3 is TGTGCCAGCAGTCTCGACAGTTACACTGAAGCTTTCTTT.

CDR3 in amino acids: CASSPPLADYNEQFF. CDR3 bases: TGTGCCAGCAGCCCCCCACTAGCGGACTACAATGAGCAGTTCTTC. The chain joins TRBV7-9 to TRBJ2-1, with 8 bases fitting TRBD2. Trimming took 5 bases from V and 3 from J; bases not matched to a gene: 6. CDR3 size: 15 residues. Germline V gene lookup returns CDR1 SEHNR and CDR2 FQNEAQ (reference sequence).